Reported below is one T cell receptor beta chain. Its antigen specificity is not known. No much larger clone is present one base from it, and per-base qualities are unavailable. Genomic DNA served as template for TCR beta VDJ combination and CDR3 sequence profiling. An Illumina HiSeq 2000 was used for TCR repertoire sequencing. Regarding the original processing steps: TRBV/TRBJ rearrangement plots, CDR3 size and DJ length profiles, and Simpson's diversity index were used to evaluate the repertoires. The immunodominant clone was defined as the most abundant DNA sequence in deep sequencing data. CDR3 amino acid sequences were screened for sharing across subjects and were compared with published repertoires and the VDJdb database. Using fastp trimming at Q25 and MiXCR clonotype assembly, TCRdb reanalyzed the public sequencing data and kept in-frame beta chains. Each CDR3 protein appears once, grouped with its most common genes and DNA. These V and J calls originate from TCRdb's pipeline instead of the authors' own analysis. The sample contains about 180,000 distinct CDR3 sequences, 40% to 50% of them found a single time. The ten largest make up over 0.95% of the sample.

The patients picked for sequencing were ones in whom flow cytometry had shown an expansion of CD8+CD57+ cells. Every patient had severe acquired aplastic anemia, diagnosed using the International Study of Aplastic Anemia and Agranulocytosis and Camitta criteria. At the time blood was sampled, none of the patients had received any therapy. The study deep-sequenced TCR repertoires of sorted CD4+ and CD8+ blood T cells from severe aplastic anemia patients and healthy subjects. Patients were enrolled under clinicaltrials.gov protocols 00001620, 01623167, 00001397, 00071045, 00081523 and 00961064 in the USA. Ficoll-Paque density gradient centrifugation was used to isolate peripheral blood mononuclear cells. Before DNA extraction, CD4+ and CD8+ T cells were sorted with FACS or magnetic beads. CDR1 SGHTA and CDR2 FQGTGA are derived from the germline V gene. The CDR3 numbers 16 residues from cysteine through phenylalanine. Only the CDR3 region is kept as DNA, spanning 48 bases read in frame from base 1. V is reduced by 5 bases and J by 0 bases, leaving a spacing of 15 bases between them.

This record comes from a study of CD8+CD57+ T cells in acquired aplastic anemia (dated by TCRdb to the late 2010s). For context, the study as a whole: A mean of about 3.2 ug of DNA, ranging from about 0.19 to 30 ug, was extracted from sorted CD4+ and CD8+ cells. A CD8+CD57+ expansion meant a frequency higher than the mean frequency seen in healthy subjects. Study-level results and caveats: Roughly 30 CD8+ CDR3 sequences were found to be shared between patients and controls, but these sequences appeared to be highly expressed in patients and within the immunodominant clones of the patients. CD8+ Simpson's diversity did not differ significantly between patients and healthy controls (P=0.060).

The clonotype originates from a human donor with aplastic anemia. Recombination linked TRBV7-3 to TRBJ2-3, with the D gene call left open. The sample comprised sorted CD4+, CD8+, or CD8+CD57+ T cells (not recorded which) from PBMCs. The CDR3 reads CASSPTRSSSTDTQYF. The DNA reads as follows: TGTGCCAGCAGCCCTACCAGGAGTTCTAGCACAGATACGCAGTATTTT.